This T cell receptor (beta chain) was obtained from a study of human T cells and chemical hapten exposure. Whole blood that had not been fractionated was the source of extracted total RNA. The V gene end was trimmed by 4 bases and the J gene end by 7 bases; junction bases not matched to a gene: 16. Germline lookup yields CDR1 SQVTM and CDR2 ANQGSEA. This CDR3 contains 17 residues. TCRdb called the 5' RACE reads again in MiXCR, with one record for every CDR3 protein. Among fewer than 150,000 distinct CDR3 sequences listed, around 20% were seen once. This clonotype was detected only a few times. The antigen is not known. General study results and limits: Unchanged with DPC sensitization were TCRs above 1 in 1000 frequency.

The V call is TRBV29-1, the J call TRBJ2-3, with 11 bases aligning to TRBD2. The sequence derives from a human donor in good health. CDR3 DNA sequence: TGCAGCGTTGCGGGGCTAGCGGGAGGCCCAGAGGGGCATACGCAGTATTTT. It is translated as CSVAGLAGGPEGHTQYF.